This T cell receptor (beta chain) is from a study of T cells in Graves' hyperthyroidism and ophthalmopathy. A patient was excluded if there was uncontrolled infection, other autoimmune disease, pregnancy or lactation. Each 10 ml fresh peripheral blood draw supplied the PBMCs. With 3 bases removed from V and 7 bases from J, the gap between germline ends came to 16 bases. Germline assignment: CDR1 MDHEN and CDR2 SYDVKM. This CDR3 region has 16 residues. On this clonotype: Its specificity is not known.

Study observations and caveats: The majority of expanded thyroid clonotypes above 0.001 also appeared in blood.

The source material, RNA transcripts, was used to amplify TCR beta CDR3 regions. A set of HTBI primers served as the primers for a first-round RT-PCR of the TCR CDR3. MiXCR was run by TCRdb on the multiplex PCR reads, yielding one entry per CDR3 protein. The table records roughly 640,000 distinct CDR3 sequences, around 16% of them present only once. The chain uses TRBV28 and TRBJ1-6, with a tentative D call TRBD1 (6 bases). The receptor was derived from a woman aged 40 to 50 with Graves' ophthalmopathy. The sequencing input was blood. The DNA of the CDR3 is TGTGCCAGCAGTTTGATTAAAGGGGGTCGGAATTCACCCCTCCACTTT. Translating it yields CASSLIKGGRNSPLHF.